This T cell receptor (beta chain) originates from a study of tissue T cells after allogeneic stem cell transplantation. Study-wide findings and caveats: Some tissue clones might be persisting host cells; their alloreactivity or antigen specificity was not determined. Tissue-detected TCR repertoire was only partly captured by blood and spleen T cells. Across patients, clones rarely overlapped, yet motif clusters were shared tissue-specifically.

Assay: immunoSEQ multiplex PCR; the TCRdb copy retains only in-frame clones and omits some. The sample has nearly 4,000 clones, approximately 45% seen once. To note about this clone: Antigen specificity is unknown. The genes are named according to mouse. The read terminates 1 residue before the CDR3 end, so the remaining end is supplied by the germline J gene.

The CDR3 has 15 amino acids. In germline, CDR1 is KGHPV, CDR2 FQNQEV (reference sequence). Trimming removed 2 bases from V and 3 bases from J; junction bases left unmatched: 4. Described time point: mouse harvest day 14 after allogeneic transplant. Tail vein injection delivered 10^7 T-cell-depleted bone marrow cells and 10^6 splenic CD5+ T cells. The TCR sequence derives from a female BALB/c mouse given C57BL/6 T cells with graft-versus-host disease after an allogeneic hematopoietic cell transplant. Specimen: gut tissue. The chain has TRBV26 and TRBJ1-3, with 7 nucleotides matching TRBD1. CDR3 DNA (partial): TGTGCCAGCAGTCTGAGGGGGCTGGGTGGAAATACGCTCTAT. Translation gives CASSLRGLGGNTLY. From start to end, the CDR3 is CASSLRGLGGNTLYF.